The 27 T cell receptor beta chains given below trace back to one sample, sequenced in a study of blood T cell repertoires in COVID-19. Using immunoSEQ multiplex PCR, the repertoire was profiled, and TCRdb retains in-frame clones only, with some absent. The table records approximately 170,000 clones, more than 75% of them present only once. Sequencing input: peripheral blood. The origin of the receptors is a man aged 50 or older who had recovered from COVID-19.

The chain carries TRBV19 and TRBJ1-5; tentative D call: TRBD1 (5 bases). The germline V gene has CDR1 LNHDA and CDR2 SQIVND (reference sequence). The CDR3 runs to 16 residues. V dropped 5 bases and J dropped 0 bases, with 14 bases sitting between them. The DNA for the CDR3 is TGTGCCAGTAGTCCATGGGGGGGGAGTAGCAATCAGCCCCAGCATTTT. It yields the protein CASSPWGGSSNQPQHF.

This clone was observed a single time. V gene TRBV7-8 combines with J gene TRBJ2-7; perhaps TRBD2 as D (7 bases). The germline gives CDR1 SGHVS, CDR2 FQNEAQ. Trimming stripped 5 bases from V and 3 bases from J, with 23 bases between. This CDR3 has 17 residues. Written as DNA, the CDR3 is TGTGCCAGCAGCCCCCGGGGGCGGGAGAGGGTCCTCTACGAGCAGTACTTC. This gives the protein CASSPRGRERVLYEQYF.

This chain links TRBV29-1 with TRBJ2-2, with 9 positions matching TRBD2. Trimming at V came to 7 bases and at J to 0 bases, leaving 12 bases not matched to a gene. The CDR3 length is 17 residues. In germline, CDR1 is SQVTM, CDR2 ANQGSEA. The CDR3 DNA reads TGCAGCGCCGTTGGTAGCGGGAGTGTCTCGAACACCGGGGAGCTGTTTTTT. Translation gives CSAVGSGSVSNTGELFF.

The V gene is TRBV19, the J gene TRBJ2-5; TRBD2 is a possible D gene (6 bases). From germline, CDR1 is LNHDA and CDR2 SQIVND (reference sequence). The CDR3 totals 14 residues. Trimming removed 5 bases at V and 5 bases at J, with 15 bases between. The CDR3 is CASSAGSTRETQYF. In DNA form, the CDR3 reads TGTGCCAGTAGTGCGGGGTCCACTCGGGAGACCCAGTACTTC.

This clone was seen a few times. J is TRBJ2-4 and V is TRBV7-2, with D hard to call. V was cut by 6 bases and J by 0 bases, with 12 bases left in between. The CDR3 runs to 15 residues. Germline lookup yields CDR1 SGHTA and CDR2 FQGNSA. CDR3 sequence reads: CASSSIVLAKNIQYF. The CDR3 DNA reads TGTGCCAGCAGTTCGATCGTACTAGCCAAAAACATTCAGTACTTC.

The chain is built from TRBV28 and TRBJ2-2; 7 nucleotides agree with TRBD1. CDR1 MDHEN and CDR2 SYDVKM come from the germline V gene. Losses at the gene ends were 5 bases for V and 1 base for J; bases not matched to a gene: 10. The CDR3 is 17 amino acids. DNA of the CDR3: TGTGCCAGCAGTCCTCTTGACGGGACAGTGAACACCGGGGAGCTGTTTTTT. As protein: CASSPLDGTVNTGELFF.

The V and J genes are TRBV2 and TRBJ2-7, with D perhaps matching TRBD1 (6 bases). This CDR3 has 15 residues. Trimming cost V 9 bases and J 0 bases, with 18 bases left between them. Looked up from germline, CDR1 is SNHLY and CDR2 is FYNNEI. CDR3 region: CASNTGTNNSYEQYF. In nucleotides, the CDR3 is TGTGCCAGTAATACCGGGACAAACAACTCCTACGAGCAGTACTTC.

This chain's CDR3 is CASSPVAGAYEQYF. The CDR3, as DNA: TGTGCCAGCAGCCCCGTAGCGGGGGCTTACGAGCAGTACTTC. This rearrangement joins TRBV7-2 to TRBJ2-7; 9 bases fit TRBD2. This CDR3 contains 14 residues. Trimming removed 5 bases from V and 4 bases from J; junction bases left unmatched: 6. CDR1 and CDR2 (germline): SGHTA, FQGNSA.

The V and J genes are TRBV5-1 and TRBJ2-1, with D maybe TRBD2 (5 bases). Trimming cost V 1 base and J 2 bases, with 10 bases left between them. Germline lookup yields CDR1 SGHRS and CDR2 YFSETQ. The CDR3 totals 15 residues. The CDR3 loop is CASSLSGITYNEQFF. The CDR3 nucleotides are TGCGCCAGCAGCTTGTCCGGGATAACCTACAATGAGCAGTTCTTC.

The V call is TRBV27, the J call TRBJ2-7; 9 nucleotides line up with TRBD1. This CDR3 has 16 residues. CDR1 is MNHEY and CDR2 is SMNVEV in the germline V gene (reference sequence). Trimming took 2 bases from V and 6 from J; bases not matched to a gene: 11. CDR3 region: CASSLIKADRGIEQYF. In nucleotides, the CDR3 is TGTGCCAGCAGTTTAATAAAGGCCGACAGGGGGATCGAGCAGTACTTC.

This chain's CDR3 is CASSPGARTQYF. In DNA, the CDR3 is TGTGCCAGCAGCCCGGGAGCGAGGACCCAGTACTTC. This chain links TRBV3-1 (or the pseudogene TRBV3-2) with TRBJ2-5; TRBD2 is a possible D gene (6 bases). The V and J ends lost 4 bases and 7 bases respectively, with 10 bases between them. From germline, CDR1 is LGHDT and CDR2 YNNKEL (reference sequence). This CDR3 comprises 12 residues.

The chain employs TRBV18 and TRBJ2-3, with D unclear. The CDR3 runs 12 residues. V was trimmed by 3 bases and J by 6 bases, leaving 7 bases between them. Germline V gene data show CDR1 as KGHSH and CDR2 as LQKENI. CDR3 loop: CASSPLLDTQYF. The CDR3 DNA reads as TGTGCCAGCTCACCGTTATTGGATACGCAGTATTTT.

This clone was detected only once. This rearrangement joins TRBV13 to TRBJ2-1; 7 bases line up with TRBD1. J was trimmed by 5 bases and V by 4 bases; bases with no gene match: 23. This CDR3 is built from 20 residues. Germline loops: CDR1 PRHDT, CDR2 FYEKMQ (reference sequence). The CDR3 spells CASSSMNRRQGRTLHNEQFF. The CDR3 DNA is TGTGCCAGCAGCTCCATGAACCGTCGACAGGGAAGGACTCTGCACAATGAGCAGTTCTTC.

This clone has just one count. This chain connects TRBV4-1 to TRBJ1-6; tentative D call: TRBD1 (6 bases). Looked up from germline, CDR1 is MGHRA and CDR2 is YSYEKL. Deletions cut 2 bases from V and 5 bases from J, with 13 bases between. The length of the CDR3 is 16 residues. The CDR3 nucleotides read TGCGCCAGCAGCCAAATACAGGGTCCCGATAATTCACCCCTCCACTTT. This sequence encodes CASSQIQGPDNSPLHF.

The V and J genes are TRBV28 and TRBJ1-1; D possibly corresponds to TRBD1 (6 bases). CDR1 and CDR2 (germline): MDHEN, SYDVKM. The V end lost 3 bases, the J end lost 8 bases, and 13 bases lay between the germline ends. The CDR3 has 13 amino acids. The CDR3 DNA sequence: TGTGCCAGCAGTTTGGACCGGACAGCCGAAGCTTTCTTT. Its protein product is CASSLDRTAEAFF. Complete variable domain (other parts from reference TRBV28 and TRBJ1-1): DVKVTQSSRYLVKRTGEKVFLECVQDMDHENMFWYRQDPGLGLRLIYFSYDVKMKEKGDIPEGYSVSREKKERFSLILESASTNQTSMYLCASSLDRTAEAFFGQGTRLTVV.

This chain links TRBV5-1 with TRBJ2-5; 12 nucleotides match TRBD2. The CDR3 is made up of 17 amino acids. The V segment lost 0 bases and the J segment 1 base; nucleotides outside the gene matches: 4. Germline V lookup: CDR1 SGHRS, CDR2 YFSETQ. The CDR3 coding sequence is TGCGCCAGCAGCTTGGCGCTAGCGGGAGGGTCCCAAGAGACCCAGTACTTC. It translates to CASSLALAGGSQETQYF.

V is TRBV27 and J is TRBJ2-2, with D maybe TRBD1 (6 bases). The CDR3 totals 14 residues. Trimming took 5 bases from V and 4 from J, leaving 11 bases between them. Germline V gene data show CDR1 as MNHEY and CDR2 as SMNVEV (reference sequence). CDR3 sequence reads: CASSRLGGTGELFF. The CDR3 bases are TGTGCCAGCAGTCGCCTAGGGGGCACCGGGGAGCTGTTTTTT.

This chain joins TRBV19 and TRBJ2-3; maybe TRBD2 (6 bases). This CDR3 comprises 15 residues. Germline V CDR1 and CDR2: LNHDA, SQIVND (reference sequence). V was cut by 5 bases and J by 1 base, with 13 bases left in between. The CDR3 here is CASSPGTLRTDTQYF. CDR3 nucleotides: TGTGCCAGTAGTCCCGGGACTTTACGCACAGATACGCAGTATTTT.

This chain's CDR3 is CSAIYNEQFF. The CDR3 DNA sequence: TGCAGTGCCATCTACAATGAGCAGTTCTTC. The V gene is TRBV20-1, the J gene TRBJ2-1; D gene uncertain. Trimming took 6 bases from V and 3 from J, leaving 3 bases between them. From germline, CDR1 is DFQATT and CDR2 SNEGSKA (reference sequence). The CDR3 covers 10 residues.

This sequence joins TRBV6-5 and TRBJ1-2; no firm D call. This CDR3 region has 16 residues. Trimming pared 0 bases from V and 2 bases from J, leaving 13 bases between. Germline V gene sequence: CDR1 MNHEY, CDR2 SVGAGI. The CDR3 loop reads CASSYSSQVINYGYTF. CDR3 nucleotides: TGTGCCAGCAGTTACTCGAGTCAGGTGATAAACTATGGCTACACCTTC.

This chain joins TRBV11-2 and TRBJ2-1; TRBD2 might be the D (5 bases). Trimming stripped 5 bases from V and 5 bases from J, with 13 bases between. Germline V gene lookup returns CDR1 SGHAT and CDR2 FQNNGV. The CDR3 sequence is 14 residues long. The CDR3 here is CASSAGDRHNEQFF. As DNA, the CDR3 is TGTGCCAGCAGCGCCGGGGATCGTCACAATGAGCAGTTCTTC. The complete variable domain, with remaining parts taken from reference TRBV11-2 and TRBJ2-1, reads EAGVAQSPRYKIIEKRQSVAFWCNPISGHATLYWYQQILGQGPKLLIQFQNNGVVDDSQLPKDRFSAERLKGVDSTLKIQPAKLEDSAVYLCASSAGDRHNEQFFGPGTRLTVL.

The chain links TRBV6-5 to TRBJ1-6; 9 bases fit TRBD1. CDR3 length equals 15 residues. The V and J ends lost 6 bases and 10 bases, in that order; junction bases with no gene match: 10. Germline V gene data show CDR1 as MNHEY and CDR2 as SVGAGI. The CDR3 DNA reads as TGTGCCAGCAGCGACCCCGGACAGGGGCGATCACCCCTCCACTTT. This gives the protein CASSDPGQGRSPLHF.

The rearrangement uses TRBV28 and TRBJ1-1; 10 bases are a match to TRBD1. The CDR3 loop spans 15 amino acids. Trimming at V came to 5 bases and at J to 3 bases, leaving 6 bases not matched to a gene. Germline values: CDR1 MDHEN, CDR2 SYDVKM. The CDR3 loop reads CASSPRGTGDTEAFF. CDR3 in DNA: TGTGCCAGCAGTCCAAGGGGGACAGGGGACACTGAAGCTTTCTTT.

V is TRBV5-4 and J is TRBJ2-3; 11 bases fit TRBD2. This CDR3 spans 17 amino acids. J was trimmed by 4 bases and V by 4 bases; bases with no gene match: 11. Germline CDR1 reads SGHNT; CDR2 reads YYREEE (reference sequence). This CDR3 is CASSHDRIAGGSDTQYF. CDR3 nucleotide sequence: TGTGCCAGCAGCCATGATAGAATAGCGGGAGGGTCAGATACGCAGTATTTT.

This chain uses TRBV9 with TRBJ2-1, with TRBD1 as a possible D gene (5 bases). The CDR3 runs 15 residues. Per germline, CDR1 SGDLS and CDR2 YYNGEE. Trimming left V 0 bases short and J 7 bases short, with 14 bases between. This CDR3 is CASSVGRVGANEQFF. CDR3 in DNA: TGTGCCAGCAGCGTAGGTCGGGTAGGGGCGAATGAGCAGTTCTTC.

The rearrangement uses TRBV6-5 and TRBJ1-1, with D uncertain. The CDR3 covers 11 residues. Between the trimmed V and J ends, which lost 8 bases and 1 base, there was a span of 5 bases. Looked up from germline, CDR1 is MNHEY and CDR2 is SVGAGI. This chain's CDR3 is CASEGNTEAFF. The CDR3 nucleotides are TGTGCCAGCGAGGGGAACACTGAAGCTTTCTTT.

The chain carries TRBV9 and TRBJ1-2; D might be TRBD1 (6 bases). V shed 2 bases and J shed 8 bases, with 13 bases lying between them. Looked up from germline, CDR1 is SGDLS and CDR2 is YYNGEE. The CDR3 has 13 residues. CDR3 bases: TGTGCCAGCAGCGTGACGACAGGACTGGGCTACACCTTC. Its translation is CASSVTTGLGYTF.